These 12 T cell receptor beta chains share one sample of origin, sequenced in a study of read filtering for tumor transcriptome and immune sequencing (dated by TCRdb to about 2020). Sequencing took place on an Illumina HiSeq 4000. TCR libraries were constructed from about 400 ng RNA using the Immunoverse kit, and molecular barcoded adaptors covering alpha/delta and beta/gamma chains were employed. Clones were called with MiXCR by TCRdb after fastp trimmed the public reads at Q25, and only in-frame beta chains were retained. When rows share a CDR3 protein, they turn into one entry using the most common DNA and genes. The sample yields fewer than 90,000 distinct CDR3 sequences; roughly an eighth were counted once. About 15% of the sample is in the top ten clones. The sequenced sample consisted of a population of CD138-negative cells sorted from bone marrow. The cell subset or site label, as the study defines it: bone marrow mononuclear cells depleted of CD138+ plasma/myeloma cells by negative magnetic selection. Every receptor here comes from a donor aged 40 or older with multiple myeloma.

In its sample, this clonotype was seen many times. This rearrangement joins TRBV28 to TRBJ1-5; no firm D call. The CDR3 covers 12 residues. Trimming removed 3 bases at V and 4 bases at J, with 4 bases between. Germline CDR1 is MDHEN and CDR2 is SYDVKM. In DNA form, the CDR3 reads TGTGCCAGCAGTTTGATTAATCAGCCCCAGCATTTT. Amino acid sequence: CASSLINQPQHF.

This clonotype was recorded many times. The V gene is TRBV14, the J gene TRBJ1-6; D gene unclear. CDR1 SGHDN and CDR2 FVKESK come from the germline V gene. V was shortened by 4 bases and J by 15 bases, with 16 bases between the two germline ends. This CDR3 is 13 amino acids long. The CDR3 spells CASSRMGFQVLHF. The CDR3 nucleotides read TGTGCCAGCAGCCGGATGGGGTTTCAAGTCCTCCACTTT.

This clonotype was picked up many times. The gene calls are TRBV6-1 and TRBJ1-2, with D hard to call. The V end was cut by 8 bases, the J end by 5 bases, with 18 bases between. The CDR3 length is 14 residues. The germline V gene encodes CDR1 MNHNS and CDR2 SASEGT. The CDR3 region is CASFSGSGPYGYTF. The CDR3 bases are TGTGCCAGCTTCTCGGGATCTGGACCGTATGGCTACACCTTC.

This clonotype is termed medium-sized. This rearrangement joins TRBV11-2 to TRBJ2-1, with D possibly matching TRBD2 (6 bases). Between the trimmed V and J ends, which lost 5 bases and 7 bases, there was a span of 21 bases. Germline V CDR1 and CDR2: SGHAT, FQNNGV. This CDR3 is 16 amino acids long. CDR3 sequence (DNA): TGTGCCAGCAGCCTGGCAGGGCTAGCGCGATCTAATGAGCAGTTCTTC. Its translation is CASSLAGLARSNEQFF.

This clonotype appeared many times. This rearrangement joins TRBV2 to TRBJ1-1; 7 bases match TRBD1. This CDR3 region has 13 residues. The germline CDR1 and CDR2 sequences are SNHLY and FYNNEI. After removal of 3 bases from V and 6 bases from J, the junction contained 4 bases not matched to a gene. The CDR3 nucleotides read TGTGCCAGCAGTGACCAGGGGGGATCTGAAGCTTTCTTT. Translation: CASSDQGGSEAFF.

This clonotype was seen many times. The chain links TRBV19 to TRBJ2-3; 10 nucleotides match TRBD2. Germline V gene lookup returns CDR1 LNHDA and CDR2 SQIVND (reference sequence). The junction had 12 bases not matched to a gene; V was cut back by 3 bases and J by 6 bases. CDR3 length: 17 amino acids. CDR3 sequence: CASSIGSASGSSDTQYF. CDR3 DNA sequence: TGTGCCAGTAGTATTGGGTCGGCTAGCGGGAGTTCGGATACGCAGTATTTT.

This clonotype was observed at least ten times. This sequence joins TRBV12-3 or TRBV12-4 and TRBJ2-5; D perhaps matches TRBD1 (5 bases). The V and J ends lost 3 bases and 3 bases respectively, with 17 bases between them. This CDR3 has 16 amino acids. The CDR3 protein is CASSFRRTLGEETQYF. CDR3 coding DNA: TGTGCCAGCAGTTTTCGGCGGACCCTAGGGGAAGAGACCCAGTACTTC.

This clonotype was counted ten times or more. The chain carries TRBV5-6 and TRBJ2-1; possibly TRBD1 for D (7 bases). Deletions cut 3 bases from V and 2 bases from J, with 15 bases between. The CDR3 totals 16 residues. Germline assignment: CDR1 SGHDT and CDR2 YYEEEE. The CDR3 loop is CASSSGDSGPYNEQFF. As DNA, the CDR3 is TGTGCCAGCAGCTCGGGGGACAGCGGACCCTACAATGAGCAGTTCTTC.

This clonotype was detected ten times or more. The chain carries TRBV29-1 and TRBJ2-3; D could derive from TRBD1 or TRBD2 (5 bases each). The V and J ends lost 4 bases and 5 bases respectively, with 7 bases between them. The CDR3 covers 11 residues. The germline gives CDR1 SQVTM, CDR2 ANQGSEA. The CDR3, as DNA: TGCAGCGTTGGGGGGTTAGATACGCAGTATTTT. This translates into CSVGGLDTQYF.

A few counts support this clonotype. The CDR3 ends on some other residue instead of the conserved phenylalanine or tryptophan, so this is likely a read error. No DNA is shown, since the ends of the CDR3 on it are uncertain; the CDR3 is the one TCRdb lists. The rearrangement links TRBV9 to TRBJ2-1. Per the germline V gene, CDR1 is SGDLS and CDR2 is YYNGEE. The CDR3 adds up to 15 amino acids, both ends counted. CDR3 sequence: CASSAVKGGANEQLC.

For this clonotype: A much larger clone sits a single nucleotide away, making a read error possible. The V gene is TRBV9, the J gene TRBJ1-5; D may be TRBD1 (5 bases). There are 15 residues in the CDR3. Germline V lookup: CDR1 SGDLS, CDR2 YYNGEE. The CDR3, as DNA: TGTGCCATCAGCGTTGAGGGGCTCAGCAATCAGCCCCAGCATTTT. Its translation: CAISVEGLSNQPQHF.

The sample holds many counts of this clonotype. The rearrangement joins TRBV6-2 or TRBV6-3 to TRBJ2-7; no definite D call. The CDR3 is 15 residues long. Germline lookup yields CDR1 MNHEY and CDR2 SVGEGT. V dropped 2 bases and J dropped 7 bases, with 18 bases sitting between them. CDR3 in amino acids: CASSYPRSQGGEQYF. CDR3 nucleotides: TGTGCCAGCAGTTACCCCCGGTCTCAAGGTGGGGAGCAGTACTTC.